This T cell receptor beta chain was retrieved from a study of blood T cell repertoires in COVID-19. Clones were read by immunoSEQ multiplex PCR, and TCRdb kept only the in-frame ones, dropping some. The sample holds around 200,000 clones; 70% to 90% are singletons and the top ten take less than 25%. Trimming at V came to 3 bases and at J to 2 bases, leaving 8 bases not matched to a gene. In germline, CDR1 is SGHTA, CDR2 FQGNSA. The CDR3 spans 17 residues. The chain links TRBV7-2 to TRBJ2-1, with TRBD1 matching 9 bases. Sequencing input: peripheral blood. This clonotype originated in a man between 65 and 85 years old with active or convalescent COVID-19. The CDR3 DNA is TGTGCCAGCAGCTTGGGACAGGGAGCCCGGACCTACAATGAGCAGTTCTTC. Amino acids: CASSLGQGARTYNEQFF.